Sequencing of this TCR beta chain was carried out in a study of blood T cell repertoires in COVID-19 (dated by TCRdb to the early 2020s). A note on the overall study: The collaborator samples originated in the United States, Italy and Spain and spanned the acute and convalescent phases of COVID-19. Nearly every sample came with metadata listing a de-identified subject ID, COVID-19 status, age in years and sex. Where available, HLA class I and class II types were taken from metadata supplied by the sample provider and were not determined by assay-based typing. Samples were obtained from the ongoing ImmuneRACE study (first 160 participants) and from 1,000 to 1,500 subjects provided by 6 global collaborators. The repertoires were made available in a free public database intended to serve as a resource for research on the immune response to SARS-CoV-2. Subjects who had been exposed to COVID-19, were actively infected with it, or had recovered from it provided the deeply sampled blood TCRbeta repertoires that made up the dataset. The material from the prospective study consisted of cDNA or gDNA derived from T cells, B-cell-depleted T cells, or PBMCs. General conclusions and limits of the study: The quantity of clinical and demographic metadata differed by source and by participant and was supplied without curation.

TCRbeta CDR3 regions were amplified from genomic DNA by means of the immunoSEQ Assay, a bias-controlled multiplex PCR. The authors' analysis ran thus. The number of nucleated cells in each sample was estimated by amplification of reference gene primers within the assay. To quantify the absolute abundance of each unique TCRbeta CDR3 rearrangement, sequence reads were collapsed and filtered. For each sample, productive Simpson clonality was calculated as the square root of Simpson's diversity index over productive rearrangements. The source is immuneACCESS, and TCRdb retained only in-frame sequences with V and J called. Part of the clones is not carried over; for the studies checked, unresolved V genes explain less than half of this, and the remainder is unexplained. For V, J and clone size, that table is used; D and trimming come from the DNA. Recorded for this sample are roughly 57,000 clones; more than 70% of them occurred a single time. The top ten constitute approximately 6.9% of the sample.

Collaborating institutions collected whole blood in K2EDTA tubes following their own protocols. Collaborator samples were shipped for TCRbeta analysis as frozen whole blood, isolated PBMCs, or DNA extracted from either sample type. As concerns this clone: There is no known antigen for this receptor. Within one base of it there is no much larger clone, and no base qualities were kept.

For CDR1 and CDR2, the germline V gene (reference sequence) lists LNHDA and SQIVND. Cut back by 7 bases and 3 bases, the V and J ends lie 13 bases apart. The CDR3, from cysteine to phenylalanine, totals 14 residues. Here the CDR3 DNA is all that survives: 42 bases in frame from base 1. The sequenced sample consisted of peripheral blood. The sequence links TRBV19 to TRBJ1-5; D gene: possibly TRBD1, on 6 matching bases. The source is a man aged 55 to 70 with active or convalescent COVID-19. DNA sequence: TGTGCCAGTACCTACACAGGGACCAATCAGCCCCAGCATTTT. Its protein is CASTYTGTNQPQHF. The variable domain in full, with residues beyond the CDR3 obtained from the reference TRBV19 and TRBJ1-5 genes, is DGGITQSPKYLFRKEGQNVTLSCEQNLNHDAMYWYRQDPGQGLRLIYYSQIVNDFQKGDIAEGYSVSREKKESFPLTVTSAQKNPTAFYLCASTYTGTNQPQHFGDGTRLSIL.